This TCR beta chain stems from a study of PD-1 blockade in classical Hodgkin lymphoma. On the study more broadly: Every 2 weeks, patients had 3 mg/kg nivolumab intravenously. Overall study results and limits: There was a significant rise in CD4+ TCR diversity by C4D1, with no such rise for CD8+.

Patients all relapsed after autologous stem cell transplantation, and there was variation in brentuximab vedotin exposure. In the case of this clone: Its antigen is unidentified.

Libraries were prepared by immunoSEQ multiplex PCR; TCRdb keeps only in-frame clonotypes and omits some of them. This table holds 10,000 or so clones, roughly 76% found once. V lost 4 bases and J 2 bases, leaving 11 bases between the germline ends. The germline gives CDR1 LNHDA, CDR2 SQIVND (reference sequence). The CDR3 covers 14 residues. V and J are TRBV19 and TRBJ1-2; no reliable D call. The specimen was peripheral blood mononuclear cells (PBMCs), collected at baseline. This clonotype was sampled from a human donor with classical Hodgkin lymphoma. The CDR3 DNA follows: TGTGCCAGTAGTAACGGAGGGCCGAACTATGGCTACACCTTC. This translates into CASSNGGPNYGYTF.